These T cell receptor beta chains were read from a single sample in a study of cytomegalovirus exposure and HLA in healthy donors. The data were produced by immunoSEQ multiplex PCR, yet TCRdb's version contains in-frame clones alone and is incomplete. The sample holds approximately 100,000 clones, approximately 81% seen once. The sample comprised PBMCs. These receptors all stem from a woman younger than 45 in good health and CMV-seronegative. The CDR3 runs from the conserved cysteine through the conserved F or W. A D gene is named only where the DNA matches it firmly. Part of the rows lack a size; the others show once, few, many or a class for expanded clones.

15	NA	TRBV9	NA	TRBJ2-3	TGTGCCAGCAGCGCGGGTGCGGGTAGTACAGATACGCAGTATTTT	CASSAGAGSTDTQYF
16	NA	TRBV7-9	TRBD2	TRBJ2-2	TGTTCCAGCAGCCCAGGACTAGCCCTAAACACCGGGGAGCTGTTTTTT	CSSSPGLALNTGELFF
14	NA	TRBV6-5	NA	TRBJ2-3	TGTGCCAGCAGTCCCCTAGGTGGTACAGATACGCAGTATTTT	CASSPLGGTDTQYF
16	NA	TRBV29-1	TRBD2	TRBJ2-1	TGCAGCGTTGTCTTTCTAGCGGCGAGCTCCTACAATGAGCAGTTCTTC	CSVVFLAASSYNEQFF
12	few	TRBV15	NA	TRBJ2-1	TGTGCCACCAGCAGAGATAGCTCGGGTCGGTTCTTC	CATSRDSSGRFF
15	few	TRBV5-4	NA	TRBJ2-3	TGTGCCAGCAGCTTGCAAATGGTTCGGACAGATACGCAGTATTTT	CASSLQMVRTDTQYF
14	NA	TRBV11-2	TRBD2	TRBJ2-7	TGTGCCAGCAGCTTAGACGCGGGAGCAGAAGAGCAGTACTTC	CASSLDAGAEEQYF
14	NA	TRBV19	NA	TRBJ1-5	TGTGCCAGTAGAGGAGAGACGGGCAATCAGCCCCAGCATTTT	CASRGETGNQPQHF
13	NA	TRBV6-5	NA	TRBJ2-6	TGTGCCAGCACCGTATCTGGGGCCAACGTCCTGGCTTTC	CASTVSGANVLAF
16	few	TRBV4-1	NA	TRBJ2-7	TGCGCCAGCAGCAGACAAAGAGGGGGGGTCTCCTACGAGCAGTACTTC	CASSRQRGGVSYEQYF
13	NA	TRBV9	NA	TRBJ1-4	TGTGCCAGCAGGGGTGGGCAGAATGAAAAACTGTTTTTT	CASRGGQNEKLFF
15	NA	TRBV4-2	NA	TRBJ2-2	TGTGCCAGCAGCCAAACCGACACGAACACCGGGGAGCTGTTTTTT	CASSQTDTNTGELFF
15	NA	TRBV7-6	TRBD1	TRBJ1-5	TGTGCCAGCGCTCCCGGACAGGGGATCGGGCAGCCCCAGCATTTT	CASAPGQGIGQPQHF
14	NA	TRBV6-5	NA	TRBJ1-5	TGTGCCAGCAGTAGCATAGGGGGTGGTCAGCCCCAGCATTTT	CASSSIGGGQPQHF
14	once	TRBV28	NA	TRBJ2-7	TGTGCCAGCAGTTTATCTATGAACCCCTACGAGCAGTACTTC	CASSLSMNPYEQYF
16	NA	TRBV9	NA	TRBJ2-2	TGTGCCAGCACCGGAGACCGAAGCGAATACACCGGGGAGCTGTTTTTT	CASTGDRSEYTGELFF
17	NA	TRBV7-2	NA	TRBJ2-6	TGTGCCAGCAGCTCCCGGGGACTGCCTTCGGGGGCCAACGTCCTGACTTTC	CASSSRGLPSGANVLTF
14	once	TRBV19	NA	TRBJ1-1	TGTGCCAGTAGCGAACTAATTGCCAGTAATGAAGCTTTCTTT	CASSELIASNEAFF
13	NA	TRBV4-1	NA	TRBJ2-3	TGCGCCAGCAGCTCCTATGGCCGGGAGCCGCAGTATTTT	CASSSYGREPQYF
16	few	TRBV6-1	NA	TRBJ2-7	TGTGCCAGCAGTGAAGTCGCGGGGCGGGGATCCTACGAGCAGTACTTC	CASSEVAGRGSYEQYF
14	NA	TRBV7-2	NA	TRBJ1-3	TGTGCCAGCAGCTTTAGAATCTCTGGAAACACCATATATTTT	CASSFRISGNTIYF
15	NA	TRBV5-4	TRBD2	TRBJ2-7	TGTGCCAGCAGCTTGCCGGGAGGGAGCTCCTACGAGCAGTACTTC	CASSLPGGSSYEQYF
15	NA	TRBV30	NA	TRBJ1-4	TGTGCCTGGAGTGTAGGAGGGGCCCCTAATGAAAAACTGTTTTTT	CAWSVGGAPNEKLFF
13	NA	TRBV5-1	TRBD1	TRBJ1-2	TGCGCCAGCAGCTTAGGGACAGGGAATGGCTACACCTTC	CASSLGTGNGYTF
15	NA	TRBV28	TRBD1	TRBJ1-1	TGTGCCAGCAGTTCCACCGGGACAGGGGGCTCGCGAGCTTTCTTT	CASSSTGTGGSRAFF
15	NA	TRBV6-1	NA	TRBJ2-3	TGTGCCAGCAGTACCATGCGGGGTAGCACAGATACGCAGTATTTT	CASSTMRGSTDTQYF
15	NA	TRBV9	NA	TRBJ2-7	TGTGCCAGCAGCGTAGCTGGCGGATCTCCCTACGAGCAGTACTTC	CASSVAGGSPYEQYF
16	few	TRBV5-8	TRBD1	TRBJ1-3	TGTGCCAGCAGCTTGCCCGGGACAGGGATCGGAAACACCATATATTTT	CASSLPGTGIGNTIYF